This TCR beta chain came from a study of Ad26.COV2.S vaccination and SARS-CoV-2 variants. Study background: As a participant in COV1001, the donor was in the Ad26.COV2.S trial arm.

Of note for this clone: Its antigen is not known.

The CDR3 contains 15 residues. V gave up 1 base and J gave up 4 bases, with 13 bases separating them. Looked up from germline, CDR1 is SGHNT and CDR2 is YENEEA. Data came from immunoSEQ multiplex PCR; TCRdb stores just in-frame clones and leaves some out. The table records roughly 420,000 clones, roughly 89% of them present only once. Regarding the study as a whole: Spike-specific TCR breadth ran higher among vaccine recipients than placebo recipients.

Treatment reported: over 15 received Ad26.COV2.S at low or high dose, single or two shots; about 5 received placebo; per-sample allocation not given. Repertoires come from day 63 after the first vaccine or placebo injection. Based in Boston, the donor was an adult of 18-55 years. Sequencing was performed on peripheral blood, taken in a trial of Ad26.COV2.S vaccine versus placebo. The chain recombines TRBV11-3 with TRBJ1-2, with a tentative D call TRBD1 (5 bases). The receptor's source is a person aged 18-60 years who received the Ad26.COV2.S COVID-19 vaccine or a placebo. The CDR3 coding sequence is TGTGCCAGCAGCTTAGGGTCCCGGGACGGCTATGGCTACACCTTC. Translating it yields CASSLGSRDGYGYTF. Using reference TRBV11-3 and TRBJ1-2 for the parts outside the CDR3, the full variable domain is EAGVVQSPRYKIIEKKQPVAFWCNPISGHNTLYWYLQNLGQGPELLIRYENEEAVDDSQLPKDRFSAERLKGVDSTLKIQPAELGDSAVYLCASSLGSRDGYGYTFGSGTRLTVV.